Included here is one TCR beta chain sequence, with context. No antigen is known for it. There are no base qualities to consult, and no much larger clone falls within one base. This record comes from a study of blood T cell repertoires in COVID-19 (dated by TCRdb to the early 2020s). Describing the broader study: The collaborator samples originated in the United States, Italy and Spain and spanned the acute and convalescent phases of COVID-19. Where available, HLA class I and class II types were taken from metadata supplied by the sample provider and were not determined by assay-based typing. The prospective study material was composed of cDNA or gDNA derived from T cells, B-cell-depleted T cells, or PBMCs. The repertoires were released in a freely available public database meant as a resource for research on the immune response to SARS-CoV-2. Sample metadata almost always included a de-identified subject ID, COVID-19 status, age in years and sex. Subjects who had been exposed to COVID-19, were actively infected with it, or had recovered from it provided the deeply sampled blood TCRbeta repertoires that made up the dataset. The samples were drawn from two sources: the first 160 participants of the ongoing ImmuneRACE study, and 1,000 to 1,500 subjects contributed by 6 global collaborators.

Each collaborating institution followed its own protocols to collect whole blood in K2EDTA tubes. For TCRbeta analysis, collaborators shipped samples in one of three forms: frozen whole blood, isolated PBMCs, or DNA extracted from either of those sample types. Broader findings and caveats from the paper: The amount of clinical and demographic metadata varied by source and participant and was provided uncurated.

The immunoSEQ Assay, a bias-controlled multiplex PCR, was used to amplify TCRbeta CDR3 regions from genomic DNA. The authors processed their data as follows. The number of nucleated cells in each sample was estimated by amplification of reference gene primers within the assay. To quantify the absolute abundance of each unique TCRbeta CDR3 rearrangement, sequence reads were collapsed and filtered. For each sample, productive Simpson clonality was calculated as the square root of Simpson's diversity index across productive rearrangements. In TCRdb, the immuneACCESS table is reduced to in-frame sequences with V and J assigned. These tables do not hold every clone; where another copy was compared, an unresolved V gene accounts for under half, and the others remain unexplained. The DNA was the basis for D and trimming; V, J and clone size are from that table. The table for this sample lists some 170,000 clones; about 81% of them were counted only once. About 8.4% of the sample belongs to the ten largest clones.

The germline V gene specifies MGHRA as CDR1 and YSYEKL as CDR2. V is pared back by 0 bases and J by 9 bases, with 15 bases lying between the germline termini. The CDR3 holds 16 amino acids from the cysteine to the phenylalanine. The sequence is cut down to CDR3 DNA, 48 bases in frame from base 1. Sequenced input: peripheral blood. This clonotype originated in a woman aged 70-85 years with acute or convalescent COVID-19. The rearrangement joined TRBV4-1 to TRBJ1-6; the D gene is perhaps TRBD1, on 6 matching bases. This receptor has the CDR3 CASSQERQVGISPLHF. The nucleotides read TGCGCCAGCAGCCAAGAAAGACAGGTTGGGATTTCACCCCTCCACTTT.